The clone carrying this T cell receptor beta chain was counted many times. MiXCR, applied by TCRdb to the RT-PCR reads, yields one record per CDR3 protein. The sample contains more than 550,000 distinct CDR3 sequences, 11% to 15% of which appear only once. V was cut by 2 bases and J by 0 bases, with 5 bases left in between. The CDR3 extends over 15 amino acids. The chain couples TRBV12-3 or TRBV12-4 to TRBJ2-6; D is ambiguous. This TCR was recovered from a female donor in good health, serving as a healthy control. Sequenced sample: memory CD4+ T cells from blood. The CDR3 region is CASSLMISGANVLTF. The DNA for the CDR3 is TGTGCCAGCAGTTTAATGATCTCTGGGGCCAACGTCCTGACTTTC.